The source of this T cell receptor (beta chain) is a study of blood T cells in healthy people across ages. Background on the study: With template switching, about one barcoded beta molecule was captured per two T cells.

A second about 7 to 11 cycle PCR used barcoded and J-beta primers. Tags on each cDNA molecule came from a template-switch adaptor with 12 random nucleotides. MiXCR, run by TCRdb on the 5' RACE reads, gives a single entry per CDR3 protein. The table has over 1,500,000 distinct CDR3 sequences, approximately 50% seen once. This clonotype was picked up a small number of times. Its antigen is currently unknown. Donation came from healthy Caucasian individuals in Russia who were aged about 6 to 100. Germline V gene data show CDR1 as LGHDT and CDR2 as YNNKEL (reference sequence). V was pared by 2 bases and J by 5 bases, with 16 bases between. The CDR3 consists of 16 residues. Findings of the study overall: The recorded TCR beta diversity per million T cells decreased in a roughly linear manner with age.

The chain recombines TRBV3-1 with TRBJ2-1; possible D gene TRBD2, 5 bases. Sequences were obtained from blood. The TCR was taken from a woman in her thirties or forties in good health. The CDR3 is CASSQQNVGLNNEQFF. The CDR3 coding sequence is TGTGCCAGCAGCCAACAAAACGTAGGACTTAACAATGAGCAGTTCTTC.